Described below is a single T cell receptor (beta chain) sequence and its context. Its antigen remains unknown. Healthy individuals who donated bone marrow served as the donors. These data come from a study of cytomegalovirus exposure and HLA in healthy donors. Study-wide findings and caveats: In a later analysis, compared with equally common non-associated chains, HLA-associated beta chains were more expanded. 87-base-pair reads could not separate some V segments, including TRBV6-2 and TRBV6-3. Across donors, most TCRs were seen rarely, yet some public ones were widespread.

Germline-derived CDR1 and CDR2 are SQVTM and ANQGSEA. After removal of 5 bases from V and 7 bases from J, the junction contained 7 bases not matched to a gene. This CDR3 is built from 13 residues. With 60 Vbeta and 13 Jbeta primers, the PCR was carried out. Generated by immunoSEQ multiplex PCR, the TCRdb table keeps only in-frame clones and is missing some. The sample has under 200,000 clones, around 85% seen once. This clonotype was obtained from a man aged 18 to 30 in good health and CMV-seropositive. V gene TRBV29-1 combines with J gene TRBJ2-1, with TRBD1 matching over 8 bases. The sequenced material came from PBMCs. The CDR3 reads CSVLRTGKNEQFF. The CDR3 DNA sequence: TGCAGCGTTCTCCGGACAGGGAAGAATGAGCAGTTCTTC.